The sequence of this TCR beta chain was determined in a study of shared clonotypes between healthy human individuals. Investigators divided CD4+ cells into CD45RA+ naive and CD45RA-negative memory subsets. Produced via immunoSEQ multiplex PCR; TCRdb's table is partial and in-frame only. The table lists about 2 million clones, about 95% of them singletons. Germline assignment: CDR1 MDHEN and CDR2 SYDVKM. V lost 5 bases and J 2 bases, leaving 9 bases between the germline ends. This CDR3 is built from 13 residues. V usage is TRBV28 and J usage is TRBJ1-2; D call uncertain. This sequence was found in a man younger than 30 in good health. The specimen sequenced was naive CD4+ T cells sorted from blood. As for subset: CD45RA+ positively selected. The CDR3 region has the DNA TGTGCCAGCAGTCGAGACGGAAACTATGGCTACACCTTC. This codes for CASSRDGNYGYTF.